This T cell receptor (beta chain) was retrieved from a study of shared clonotypes between healthy human individuals. Germline CDR1 and CDR2: SNHLY and FYNNEI. This CDR3 is 13 amino acids long. Trimming shortened V by 4 bases and J by 2 bases, and 8 bases separated the two germline ends. Produced via immunoSEQ multiplex PCR; TCRdb's table is partial and in-frame only. Found here are about half a million clones, 81% of them singletons; the top ten hold approximately 12%. Participating donors were healthy, HIV-negative adults free of recent acute infections or vaccinations. Donors comprised only Caucasian adults living in Nashville, Tennessee. This clone was observed a single time. Its antigen is unidentified. Overall study findings and caveats: A small donor pool kept down the genetic and exposure-history diversity that was represented. Researchers sampled only blood; tissue repertoires likely differ.

The specimen sequenced was PBMCs. The rearrangement joins TRBV2 to TRBJ1-2, with D perhaps TRBD1 (5 bases). The source is a woman aged 40 to 55 in good health. Some clones in this sample may be carry-over from other donors' samples. The CDR3 spells CASSGDGNYGYTF. CDR3 sequence (DNA): TGTGCCAGCAGTGGGGACGGCAACTATGGCTACACCTTC.